The 21 T cell receptor beta chains below were found in one sample sequenced in a study of blood T cell repertoires in COVID-19 (dated by TCRdb to about 2020). The protocol used for the library was the immunoSEQ multiplex PCR assay. In its TCRdb copy, this immuneACCESS table keeps in-frame sequences only and misses some clones. Where compared with another copy, unresolved V genes explain less than half of these, and the others have no known cause. A total of about 100,000 clones appear in this sample, about 89% of them only once. The top ten clones comprise roughly 21% of the sample. The sample was peripheral blood. These receptors were obtained from a human donor in a cohort sampled during active COVID-19.

This clone turned up a few times. The chain combines TRBV6-6 with TRBJ1-1; D not certain. Germline CDR1 MNHNY, CDR2 SVGAGI (reference sequence). CDR3 size: 13 residues. Trimming took 0 bases from V and 2 from J, leaving 4 bases between them. CDR3 sequence: CASSYSFNTEAFF. For the CDR3, the DNA is TGTGCCAGCAGTTACTCCTTTAACACTGAAGCTTTCTTT.

This clone was detected once. The CDR3 DNA sequence: TGTGCCAGTAGTATCTTCAGCTCTGGGGCCAACGTCCTGACTTTC. Translated, it gives CASSIFSSGANVLTF. The chain has TRBV19 and TRBJ2-6; D gene ambiguous. This CDR3 region has 15 residues. Trimming cost V 3 bases and J 0 bases, with 6 bases left between them. Germline CDR1 and CDR2: LNHDA and SQIVND (reference sequence).

This sequence joins TRBV9 and TRBJ2-3; TRBD2 matches 10 bases. From germline, CDR1 is SGDLS and CDR2 YYNGEE. This CDR3 is 15 amino acids long. Unmatched junction bases numbered 2, after V lost 2 bases and J lost 2 bases. The CDR3 reads CASSVTSGYTDTQYF. The CDR3 DNA reads as TGTGCCAGCAGCGTGACTAGCGGGTACACAGATACGCAGTATTTT.

The V call is TRBV15, the J call TRBJ1-5; 7 bases fit TRBD1. CDR1 is LNHNV, CDR2 YYDKDF, per germline (reference sequence). The CDR3 is 13 residues long. The J segment lost 5 bases and the V segment lost 5 bases, leaving 3 bases of the junction unmatched. The CDR3 region has the DNA TGTGCCACCAGCCCTACAGGGGATCAGCCCCAGCATTTT. It yields the protein CATSPTGDQPQHF. The variable domain in full, completed from reference TRBV15 and TRBJ1-5, reads DAMVIQNPRYQVTQFGKPVTLSCSQTLNHNVMYWYQQKSSQAPKLLFHYYDKDFNNEADTPDNFQSRRPNTSFCFLDIRSPGLGDTAMYLCATSPTGDQPQHFGDGTRLSIL.

The chain uses TRBV2 and TRBJ2-7, with 10 bases lining up with TRBD1. Germline assignment: CDR1 SNHLY and CDR2 FYNNEI. With V trimmed by 6 bases and J by 5 bases, 7 bases remained unmatched. This CDR3 has 14 amino acids. CDR3 bases: TGTGCCAGCAGCAGTCTGACAGGGGGCGACGAGCAGTACTTC. It encodes CASSSLTGGDEQYF.

This sequence joins TRBV7-3 and TRBJ2-3; TRBD2 is a possible D gene (5 bases). V was shortened by 8 bases and J by 6 bases, with 21 bases between the two germline ends. Germline-derived CDR1 and CDR2 are SGHTA and FQGTGA. The CDR3 runs to 15 residues. CDR3 region: CASGDVDSRGDTQYF. CDR3 nucleotide sequence: TGTGCCAGCGGGGATGTGGACTCCCGTGGGGATACGCAGTATTTT.

This clone came up a few times. The V gene is TRBV20-1, the J gene TRBJ1-1; D remains ambiguous. CDR1 is DFQATT and CDR2 is SNEGSKA in the germline V gene (reference sequence). This CDR3 has 11 residues. V was clipped by 1 base and J by 9 bases, with 9 bases between them. The CDR3 sequence: CSARGLSKAFF. The CDR3 DNA sequence: TGCAGTGCTAGAGGCCTTTCTAAAGCTTTCTTT.

This clone was seen more than once but under ten times. This rearrangement joins TRBV2 to TRBJ2-2; TRBD1 might be the D (5 bases). This CDR3 is 16 amino acids long. CDR1 is SNHLY and CDR2 is FYNNEI in the germline V gene. Trimming pared 1 base from V and 7 bases from J, leaving 16 bases between. The CDR3 sequence is CASSEVTGRAIGELFF. The CDR3 nucleotides are TGTGCCAGCAGTGAAGTAACGGGCAGGGCAATCGGGGAGCTGTTTTTT.

This clone has more than one count but fewer than ten. V is TRBV7-2 and J is TRBJ2-7; TRBD2 agrees at 9 bases. The CDR3 has 14 residues. CDR1 and CDR2 from the germline V gene are SGHTA and FQGNSA. The V gene end was trimmed by 3 bases and the J gene end by 3 bases; junction bases not matched to a gene: 3. In DNA, the CDR3 is TGTGCCAGCAGCTTTAGCGGGAGAAACTACGAGCAGTACTTC. Protein sequence: CASSFSGRNYEQYF.

This rearrangement joins TRBV3-1 (or the pseudogene TRBV3-2) to TRBJ2-1; D is undetermined. This CDR3 has 13 amino acids. Germline values: CDR1 LGHDT, CDR2 YNNKEL (reference sequence). Trimming removed 0 bases from V and 4 bases from J, with 4 bases in between. The CDR3 coding sequence is TGTGCCAGCAGCCAAGATTATTACAATGAGCAGTTCTTC. Residues: CASSQDYYNEQFF.

This rearrangement joins TRBV19 to TRBJ2-7; D possibly corresponds to TRBD2 (5 bases). V was cut by 0 bases and J by 3 bases, with 9 bases left in between. From germline, CDR1 is LNHDA and CDR2 SQIVND (reference sequence). The CDR3 runs 14 residues. The CDR3: CASSIDLADYEQYF. The CDR3 DNA reads as TGTGCCAGTAGTATAGACCTAGCAGACTACGAGCAGTACTTC.

The V and J genes are TRBV7-3 and TRBJ2-1, with D unclear. The CDR3 has 13 residues. Germline V lookup: CDR1 SGHTA, CDR2 FQGTGA. The V end lost 6 bases, the J end lost 7 bases, and 13 bases lay between the germline ends. DNA for the CDR3: TGTGCCAGCAGTTTTGGCCTTTCGAATGAGCAGTTCTTC. Amino acid sequence: CASSFGLSNEQFF.

The genes are TRBV6-5 and TRBJ2-4; tentatively, D is TRBD2 (5 bases). V lost 7 bases and J 8 bases, leaving 15 bases between the germline ends. CDR1 is MNHEY, CDR2 SVGAGI, per germline. The CDR3 totals 13 residues. DNA of the CDR3: TGTGCCAGCAAGGACCATCAGGAGGACATTCAGTACTTC. This encodes CASKDHQEDIQYF.

The chain joins TRBV7-2 to TRBJ2-1; TRBD1 agrees at 7 bases. Germline V gives CDR1 SGHTA, CDR2 FQGNSA. V lost 6 bases to trimming and J lost 2 bases; unmatched junction nucleotides: 7. This CDR3 has 15 residues. The chain's CDR3 is CASSSTGTAYNEQFF. The CDR3 DNA reads TGTGCCAGCAGTTCAACCGGGACAGCCTACAATGAGCAGTTCTTC.

The chain uses TRBV7-3 and TRBJ2-7, with D perhaps TRBD1 (9 bases). CDR1 is SGHTA and CDR2 is FQGTGA in the germline V gene. The CDR3 extends over 15 amino acids. Trimming pared 5 bases from V and 3 bases from J, leaving 17 bases between. The CDR3 is CASSPGGGQGYEQYF. CDR3 DNA: TGTGCCAGCAGCCCGGGGGGGGGACAGGGCTACGAGCAGTACTTC.

This sequence joins TRBV18 and TRBJ2-1, with a weak D call TRBD2 (5 bases). In germline, CDR1 is KGHSH, CDR2 LQKENI. CDR3 length equals 14 residues. Trimming pared 5 bases from V and 6 bases from J, leaving 14 bases between. The CDR3 is CASSSSWTLNEQFF. DNA of the CDR3: TGTGCCAGCTCATCCTCGTGGACTCTCAATGAGCAGTTCTTC.

This clone showed up just a few times. The gene calls are TRBV5-4 and TRBJ2-5, with 13 positions matching TRBD2. Germline lookup yields CDR1 SGHNT and CDR2 YYREEE (reference sequence). This CDR3 comprises 15 residues. The junction had 5 bases not matched to a gene; V was cut back by 4 bases and J by 5 bases. The CDR3 coding sequence is TGTGCCAGCAGCACTAGCGGGAGGGGGATGGAGACCCAGTACTTC. Residues: CASSTSGRGMETQYF.

The rearrangement uses TRBV4-1 and TRBJ1-5, with D tentatively TRBD1 (5 bases). CDR3 length: 16 amino acids. CDR1 and CDR2 from the germline V gene are MGHRA and YSYEKL. Between the trimmed V and J ends, which lost 2 bases and 1 base, there was a span of 12 bases. This chain's CDR3 is CASSQSQGFSNQPQHF. For the CDR3, the DNA is TGCGCCAGCAGCCAATCCCAGGGTTTCAGCAATCAGCCCCAGCATTTT.

The chain employs TRBV4-2 and TRBJ1-1; D is unresolved. CDR3 length equals 13 residues. Germline CDR1 reads LGHNA; CDR2 reads YNFKEQ. Trimming left V 3 bases short and J 3 bases short, with 8 bases between. DNA of the CDR3: TGTGCCAGCAGCCAGACTTTGGACACTGAAGCTTTCTTT. This sequence encodes CASSQTLDTEAFF.

The V call is TRBV13, the J call TRBJ2-7; 7 nucleotides agree with TRBD1. V shed 6 bases, J shed 0 bases, and the junction held 8 bases outside the gene matches. This CDR3 has 15 residues. Germline CDR1 and CDR2: PRHDT and FYEKMQ (reference sequence). CDR3 loop: CASSSRDRSSYEQYF. The CDR3 region has the DNA TGTGCCAGCAGTTCCAGGGACAGAAGCTCCTACGAGCAGTACTTC.

The V gene is TRBV7-2, the J gene TRBJ1-4; tentative D call: TRBD1 (6 bases). CDR1 and CDR2 (germline): SGHTA, FQGNSA. There are 15 residues in the CDR3. V lost 4 bases and J 0 bases, leaving 9 bases between the germline ends. The CDR3 reads CASSSRGTTNEKLFF. In DNA, the CDR3 is TGTGCCAGCAGCTCCAGGGGTACAACTAATGAAAAACTGTTTTTT.